This T cell receptor (beta chain) was captured by sequencing in a study of shared clonotypes between healthy human individuals (dated by TCRdb to the early 2020s). Regarding the study in general: A couple of women and a few men aged 18 to 49 years were included in the cohort. For each donor, three plates each were used for CD4 naive and CD4 memory, two plates were used for CD8 naive, and one plate was used for CD8 memory. To estimate repertoire size and how much clonotypes are shared between individuals, the study performed deep sequencing of blood TCR repertoires from roughly five healthy adults. To increase sequencing depth and limit assay-specific biases, different laboratories used diverse techniques to prepare libraries and sequence TCR repertoires. Each donor's leukapheresis produced roughly between roughly 0.85 and 9.5 billion PBMCs. Broad study findings and their caveats: Compared with non-shared clonotypes, clonotypes shared by all four sorted-subset donors had higher generation probabilities. Because the study included a small number of donors, the genetic and exposure-history diversity represented was limited. Incomplete sequencing was indicated by rarefaction of sorted-subset datasets, despite the large sequencing depth. Pairwise subsampling indicated that sequencing depth was expected to affect the degree of clonotype sharing among donors. Sampling was restricted to blood, and TCR repertoires in tissues likely differ from the TCR repertoires found in blood. About 5% of naive CD4, 3.5% of naive CD8, roughly 2.5% of memory CD4, and 0.35% to 0.5% of memory CD8 clonotypes were shared across a few donors. Naive subsets generally had larger estimated clonotype richness than memory subsets did.

CD8 naive samples were obtained by positive selection for CCR7 among CD45RO-negative cells, yielding a CD45RA+CCR7+ population from which TemRA cells were excluded. Healthy HIV-negative adults with no recently reported acute infections or vaccinations were included as donors. Only Caucasian adults living in Nashville, Tennessee, USA were represented among the donors. Blood was collected by leukapheresis, and PBMCs were isolated by Ficoll-Histopaque density gradient centrifugation and then cryopreserved in liquid nitrogen vapor phase. Purity and quantity of every magnetically sorted T cell population were checked by analytical flow cytometry. Each sorted fraction had its genomic DNA isolated and then quantified by UV absorbance on a Nanodrop 2000c. V loses 3 bases, J loses 0 bases, and the germline ends lie 6 bases apart. Counted from cysteine to phenylalanine, this CDR3 has 13 amino acids. The CDR3 DNA has 39 bases and is translated from base 1. CDR1 and CDR2, looked up from the germline V gene (reference sequence), are SEHNR and FQNEAQ.

About this clone itself: Its specific antigen is unknown. The input lacks base qualities; no much larger clone sits a single base away. The sample holds other DNA sequences that translate to the same CDR3.

TCR CDR3 regions were amplified from genomic DNA by multiplex PCR using the deep immunoSEQ assay. Extracted genomic DNA from each cell subset was spread evenly across all wells of several immunoSEQ 96-well plates, with each plate serving as a replicate. For sorted subsets, approximately 200 ng of genomic DNA, equivalent to some 30,000 T cell genomes, went into each replicate PCR. Purified libraries were measured with a Qubit 3.0 fluorometer, size-checked on a Bioanalyzer 2100, and measured again with the KAPA Library Quantification kit. Every immunoSEQ 96-well plate was sequenced on a separate single-read 150-cycle Illumina NextSeq 550 flow cell. The original methods were these. Because the immunoSEQ output included only junctional sequences and no quality scores, the filtering could not be the same as the filtering used for full-length reads. To assign V/J genes and CDR3, sequences were annotated using PyIR, a Python wrapper for IgBLAST v1.9, with IMGT germline references. Any read was removed if the V/J assignment was weak (E-value above 1e-6), the CDR3 was missing, or the read contained stop codons, out-of-frame junctions, or ambiguous translated residues. A V3J clonotype was defined by an identical inferred V gene, J gene, and CDR3 amino acid sequence. The percentage overlap between two repertoires was calculated by dividing the number of shared unique clonotypes by the size of the smaller repertoire. Repertoire richness was assessed with RTK rarefaction, the Chao1 estimator, and Recon v2.1 estimates of unobserved clonotypes. Generation probabilities for all TCRbeta clonotypes obtained by the gDNA method from a handful of donors were computed using OLGA. TCRdb took over this immuneACCESS table, retaining in-frame rearrangements with V and J assigned. Such tables are incomplete; in checked studies, under half of the missing clones stem from an unresolved V gene, and the remainder is unexplained. V and J calls plus clone size are reproduced from that table; the DNA served to infer D and trimming. For this sample there are roughly 2.1 million clones; roughly 91% appear just once. The ten largest clonotypes hold 1.5% to 2% of the sample.

The sequenced material came from naive CD8+ T cells from PBMCs. Interpreted using the paper, the cell subset or site label stands for: CD45RA+CCR7+. This receptor was taken from a man in his late teens or twenties in good health. Some clones in this sample may be carry-over from other donors' samples. The sequence is built from TRBV7-9 and TRBJ2-7, and the D gene may be TRBD1, 5 bases matching. The nucleotides are TGTGCCAGCAGCTTCACAGGCTCCTACGAGCAGTACTTC. Its protein product is CASSFTGSYEQYF.